The clone carrying this T cell receptor beta chain was detected a few times. Its antigen is unidentified. With listed TCR primers and previously described methods, bulk TCR libraries were prepared. Each CDR3 protein gets one entry after TCRdb re-called the PCR reads with MiXCR. The sample has 460,000 or so distinct CDR3 sequences, about 25% seen once. From germline, CDR1 is SGHTA and CDR2 FQGNSA. The CDR3 consists of 15 residues. V was clipped by 3 bases and J by 0 bases, with 9 bases between them. The record originates from a study of molecular identifiers for immune sequencing clone quantification. Overall study findings and caveats: Clones above 20 RNA copies contained over 97% of effector molecules and under 1% of naive molecules.

This chain joins TRBV7-2 and TRBJ1-5, with D possibly matching TRBD1 (5 bases). The TCR was taken from a human donor in good health. Some libraries in this study had Jurkat cell RNA spiked in. What was sequenced was naive CD8+ T cells from blood, with Jurkat cell RNA spiked in. Subset of the sample: FACS-sorted CD8+CD4-CCR7+CD45RA+ naive T cells. The CDR3 coding sequence is TGTGCCAGCAGCTTCTGGGGCAATAGCAATCAGCCCCAGCATTTT. It is translated as CASSFWGNSNQPQHF.